This T cell receptor beta chain appears in the sequencing data of a study of blood T cell repertoires in COVID-19. Across the study: The United States, Italy and Spain supplied acute and convalescent COVID-19 samples.

Participant ages covered about 18 to 95 years across 25 or so US areas. Allocation to cohorts depended on clinical history reported by the participants. Either two negative PCRs, clearance, or symptom resolution qualified Cohort 3 donors as recovered. V lost 6 bases and J lost 0; bases outside the gene matches: 10. From germline, CDR1 is LGHNT and CDR2 FRNRAP. This CDR3 has 19 amino acids. The table came from immunoSEQ multiplex PCR; TCRdb's copy has only in-frame clones and leaves some out. Here the sample spans roughly 330,000 clones, nearly 90% being singletons. This chain joins TRBV12-5 and TRBJ2-1; 14 bases fit TRBD2. This clonotype was sampled from a woman aged 25 to 39 who had recovered from COVID-19. The sample was PBMCs or T cells enriched from blood (not recorded which). Here the CDR3 DNA reads TGTGCTAGTGGCCCCGGACTAGCGGGGGGCCGCAGCTCCTACAATGAGCAGTTCTTC. Translating gives CASGPGLAGGRSSYNEQFF.